One sample yielded the 25 T cell receptor beta chains listed below, sequenced in a study of neurological immune-mediated disorders. TCRdb independently ran MiXCR on the 5' RACE reads; one entry per CDR3 protein. Of 55,000 to 65,000 distinct CDR3 sequences listed, around 3.8% are singletons. The sequencing input was PBMCs. The receptors were gathered from a woman aged 45-65 years with multiple sclerosis.

This clonotype was observed at least ten times. The chain couples TRBV4-3 to TRBJ1-5, with 7 bases that match TRBD1. The CDR3 totals 13 residues. V trimming: 4 bases; J trimming: 5 bases; junction bases outside the gene matches: 2. Germline CDR1 is LGHNA and CDR2 is YSLEER. CDR3 bases: TGCGCCAGCAGCCGTGGGACAGATCAGCCCCAGCATTTT. Amino acid sequence: CASSRGTDQPQHF.

The chain couples TRBV12-5 to TRBJ1-2; 7 bases are shared with TRBD1. CDR3 size: 14 residues. With 7 bases clipped from V and 2 bases from J, the junction kept 7 bases outside the gene matches. The germline CDR1 and CDR2 sequences are LGHNT and FRNRAP. In nucleotides, the CDR3 is TGTGCTAGTGATAAGACAGGGATAAACTATGGCTACACCTTC. Translation gives CASDKTGINYGYTF.

A note on this clonotype: One junction end disagrees with the germline gene, perhaps due to a read error. The chain uses TRBV27 and TRBJ1-5; D call uncertain. CDR1 is MNHEY and CDR2 is SMNVEV in the germline V gene (reference sequence). This CDR3 spans 14 amino acids. The DNA for the CDR3 is TGTGCCAGCAGTTTATTAAATGGCAATCAGCCCCAGAATTTT. Its protein is CASSLLNGNQPQNF.

The CDR3 DNA sequence: TGCAGTGCTAGCACAGGCTCAGGGGTCGCTAGCAATCAGCCCCAGCATTTT. As protein: CSASTGSGVASNQPQHF. The rearrangement uses TRBV20-1 and TRBJ1-5; D might be TRBD1 (6 bases). The length of the CDR3 is 17 residues. V lost 3 bases to trimming and J lost 0 bases, with 18 bases between them. The V gene's germline CDR1 is DFQATT and CDR2 SNEGSKA (reference sequence).

This clonotype appeared many times. The chain employs TRBV7-9 and TRBJ1-5, with 9 bases matching TRBD1. Germline V gives CDR1 SEHNR, CDR2 FQNEAQ (reference sequence). V was clipped by 5 bases and J by 5 bases; unmatched bases: 4. This CDR3 has 14 amino acids. CDR3: CASSQTGGDQPQHF. CDR3 DNA sequence: TGTGCCAGCAGCCAGACAGGGGGGGATCAGCCCCAGCATTTT.

This clonotype was recorded at least ten times. The chain links TRBV7-2 to TRBJ2-3; possible D gene TRBD1, 6 bases. The CDR3 covers 15 residues. The V gene's germline CDR1 is SGHTA and CDR2 FQGNSA. V lost 1 base to trimming and J lost 1 base, with 9 bases between them. The DNA of the CDR3 is TGTGCCAGCAGCTTAGGAGGGGGACGCACAGATACGCAGTATTTT. Its translation: CASSLGGGRTDTQYF.

This clonotype turned up a few times. This chain joins TRBV6-6 and TRBJ1-4, with no clear D. V lost 6 bases, J lost 8 bases, and 13 bases lay in between. From germline, CDR1 is MNHNY and CDR2 SVGAGI (reference sequence). The CDR3 runs 13 residues. Here the CDR3 DNA reads TGTGCCAGCAGCCCGTCGTCACACGAAAAACTGTTTTTT. This translates into CASSPSSHEKLFF.

This clonotype came up many times. V is TRBV5-1 and J is TRBJ2-3; D possibly corresponds to TRBD2 (5 bases). CDR1 is SGHRS, CDR2 YFSETQ, per germline. CDR3 size: 13 residues. The V and J ends lost 6 bases and 7 bases respectively, with 15 bases between them. Here the CDR3 reads CASTQDSRNTQYF. The CDR3, as DNA: TGCGCCAGCACGCAGGACTCACGAAATACGCAGTATTTT. Full variable domain (outside the CDR3, taken from reference TRBV5-1 and TRBJ2-3): KAGVTQTPRYLIKTRGQQVTLSCSPISGHRSVSWYQQTPGQGLQFLFEYFSETQRNKGNFPGRFSGRQFSNSRSEMNVSTLELGDSALYLCASTQDSRNTQYFGPGTRLTVL.

This clonotype was observed many times. CDR3 coding DNA: TGCAGTGCTCGACAGGGCCGCTTAGGAGATACGCAGTATTTT. It encodes CSARQGRLGDTQYF. The chain employs TRBV20-1 and TRBJ2-3, with 7 bases fitting TRBD1. This CDR3 contains 14 residues. Trimming at V came to 5 bases and at J to 5 bases, leaving 10 bases not matched to a gene. Germline loops: CDR1 DFQATT, CDR2 SNEGSKA (reference sequence).

There are a few counts of this clonotype. The chain combines TRBV7-2 with TRBJ1-6; 7 nucleotides agree with TRBD1. The germline gives CDR1 SGHTA, CDR2 FQGNSA. J lost 6 bases, V lost 5 bases, and 10 bases had no gene match. The CDR3 totals 16 residues. The CDR3 coding sequence is TGTGCCAGCAGCGCGGGGACAGCTTCTACTAATTCACCCCTCCACTTT. It yields the protein CASSAGTASTNSPLHF.

There are many counts of this clonotype. V usage is TRBV20-1 and J usage is TRBJ2-1, with D perhaps matching TRBD2 (6 bases). The CDR3 loop spans 11 amino acids. The germline V gene has CDR1 DFQATT and CDR2 SNEGSKA (reference sequence). V lost 6 bases, J lost 13 bases, and 16 bases lay in between. CDR3 protein: CSANTLAHQFF. The CDR3 DNA follows: TGCAGTGCAAACACCCTAGCGCATCAGTTCTTC.

In its sample, this clonotype was seen many times. At one end, the junction sequence differs from germline, possibly due to a read error. The genes are TRBV10-3 and TRBJ1-5; D is unresolved. Germline CDR1 and CDR2: ENHRY and SYGVKD. The CDR3 consists of 15 residues. The CDR3 protein is CAISESTGSNQPQNF. The CDR3 bases are TGTGCCATCAGTGAGTCGACGGGAAGCAATCAGCCCCAGAATTTT.

The chain carries TRBV4-1 and TRBJ2-2; perhaps TRBD1 as D (5 bases). The CDR3 sequence is 16 residues long. Germline CDR1 reads MGHRA; CDR2 reads YSYEKL. Trimming cost V 0 bases and J 4 bases, with 12 bases left between them. The CDR3 region has the DNA TGCGCCAGCAGCCAAGATCAGGGAATCAGCACCGGGGAGCTGTTTTTT. Translating gives CASSQDQGISTGELFF.

This clonotype was found many times. The chain links TRBV7-3 to TRBJ2-2; TRBD1 might be the D (5 bases). V dropped 5 bases and J dropped 1 base, with 8 bases sitting between them. CDR3 length: 14 residues. CDR1 and CDR2 (germline): SGHTA, FQGTGA. The CDR3 DNA follows: TGTGCCAGCAGCCAAGGACAGAACACCGGGGAGCTGTTTTTT. Translated: CASSQGQNTGELFF.

This clonotype was found a few times. A single base separates this from a much larger clone, so it may be a read error. CDR3 DNA: TGTGCCAGCTCACCCTTAATAGCAGGTGAGCAGTTCTTC. Residues: CASSPLIAGEQFF. The chain uses TRBV18 and TRBJ2-1; D is unresolved. CDR1 and CDR2 from the germline V gene are KGHSH and LQKENI. V was cut by 3 bases and J by 9 bases, with 12 bases left in between. The CDR3 runs 13 residues.

This clonotype was detected many times. This chain links TRBV7-2 with TRBJ2-7; 11 positions match TRBD1. The CDR3 is made up of 16 amino acids. V shed 5 bases, J shed 2 bases, and the junction held 8 bases outside the gene matches. The germline V gene encodes CDR1 SGHTA and CDR2 FQGNSA. The CDR3 is CASSPALGQGAYEQYF. In DNA form, the CDR3 reads TGTGCCAGCAGCCCAGCGCTGGGACAGGGGGCCTACGAGCAGTACTTC.

This clonotype showed up many times. The CDR3 DNA sequence: TGCAGCGTCGATAAGGGTGGAACTGAAGCTTTCTTT. Translation: CSVDKGGTEAFF. This chain connects TRBV29-1 to TRBJ1-1; D is unclear. The CDR3 sequence is 12 residues long. Trimming removed 6 bases from V and 5 bases from J, with 13 bases in between. The germline V gene has CDR1 SQVTM and CDR2 ANQGSEA. Together with reference TRBV29-1 and TRBJ1-1, the CDR3 gives the full variable domain: SAVISQKPSRDICQRGTSLTIQCQVDSQVTMMFWYRQQPGQSLTLIATANQGSEATYESGFVIDKFPISRPNLTFSTLTVSNMSPEDSSIYLCSVDKGGTEAFFGQGTRLTVV.

In this sample, this clonotype turned up many times. V and J are TRBV6-6 and TRBJ1-3; 8 bases match TRBD1. V was pared by 4 bases and J by 1 base, with 9 bases of the junction left unmatched. Germline V gene data show CDR1 as MNHNY and CDR2 as SVGAGI (reference sequence). This CDR3 region has 17 residues. The chain's CDR3 is CASSSTGTGGSGNTIYF. CDR3 DNA sequence: TGTGCCAGCAGTTCCACCGGGACAGGTGGATCTGGAAACACCATATATTTT.

This clonotype was recorded many times. The chain couples TRBV9 to TRBJ2-1, with D possibly TRBD2 on 6 matching bases. Germline assignment: CDR1 SGDLS and CDR2 YYNGEE. The CDR3 is 17 residues long. V was pared by 1 base and J by 0 bases, with 14 bases between. The CDR3: CASSVNPAGSSYNEQFF. CDR3 in DNA: TGTGCCAGCAGCGTAAATCCAGCGGGCAGCTCCTACAATGAGCAGTTCTTC.

This clonotype was counted at least ten times. The rearrangement uses TRBV7-8 and TRBJ1-2; possible D gene TRBD1, 5 bases. This CDR3 is 12 amino acids long. Germline-derived CDR1 and CDR2 are SGHVS and FQNEAQ. The V gene lost 4 bases and the J gene lost 5 bases, with 8 bases spanning the gap. The CDR3 loop is CASSYGTYGYTF. The CDR3, as DNA: TGTGCCAGCAGCTATGGGACTTATGGCTACACCTTC.

This clonotype appeared many times. CDR3 coding DNA: TGTGCCAGCAGTTCAAGGGACAGGGGATCGAAAACTTTCTTT. Residues: CASSSRDRGSKTFF. This chain uses TRBV6-6 with TRBJ1-1; 10 bases fit TRBD1. The V segment lost 4 bases and the J segment 12 bases; nucleotides outside the gene matches: 11. The CDR3 length is 14 residues. CDR1 MNHNY and CDR2 SVGAGI come from the germline V gene (reference sequence).

This clonotype was seen repeatedly, ten times or more. V usage is TRBV5-1 and J usage is TRBJ2-2; 8 nucleotides align to TRBD1. The germline CDR1 and CDR2 sequences are SGHRS and YFSETQ. The CDR3 length is 16 residues. V trimming: 4 bases; J trimming: 2 bases; junction bases outside the gene matches: 7. The CDR3 DNA follows: TGCGCCAGCAGCCAAGGACAGGGTACAAACACCGGGGAGCTGTTTTTT. The encoded protein is CASSQGQGTNTGELFF. Drawing the rest from reference TRBV5-1 and TRBJ2-2, the complete variable domain is KAGVTQTPRYLIKTRGQQVTLSCSPISGHRSVSWYQQTPGQGLQFLFEYFSETQRNKGNFPGRFSGRQFSNSRSEMNVSTLELGDSALYLCASSQGQGTNTGELFFGEGSRLTVL.

The chain has TRBV9 and TRBJ2-2; D is perhaps TRBD1 or TRBD2 (5 bases each). Germline assignment: CDR1 SGDLS and CDR2 YYNGEE. Trimming left V 2 bases short and J 7 bases short, with 18 bases between. This CDR3 region has 16 residues. Written as DNA, the CDR3 is TGTGCCAGCAGCGTTTCGACGGGAAAGGGGAGCGGGGAGCTGTTTTTT. Residues: CASSVSTGKGSGELFF.

This clonotype showed up many times. The chain joins TRBV5-1 to TRBJ2-1; 9 bases map to TRBD1. V shed 6 bases, J shed 4 bases, and the junction held 11 bases outside the gene matches. The CDR3 spans 16 residues. The germline gives CDR1 SGHRS, CDR2 YFSETQ. The CDR3 is CASTLQQGAGYNEQFF. The CDR3 DNA sequence: TGCGCCAGCACACTACAACAGGGGGCTGGGTACAATGAGCAGTTCTTC.

This clonotype was counted many times. The chain recombines TRBV24-1 with TRBJ1-2; the match to TRBD1 covers 7 bases. The J segment lost 4 bases and the V segment lost 5 bases, leaving 9 bases of the junction unmatched. The CDR3 covers 15 residues. From germline, CDR1 is KGHDR and CDR2 SFDVKD. Here the CDR3 DNA reads TGTGCCACCAGTGGGGAAGAACAGGGGAGCTATGGCTACACCTTC. Translated, it gives CATSGEEQGSYGYTF.